This T cell receptor (beta chain) was identified in a study of blood T cell repertoires in COVID-19 (dated by TCRdb to between 2020 and 2021). The study in broad terms: Samples covering the acute and convalescent phases of COVID-19 were provided by collaborators in the United States, Italy and Spain. A freely available public database, intended as a resource for researchers studying the immune response to SARS-CoV-2, is where the repertoires were released. The dataset comprised deeply sampled blood TCRbeta repertoires from subjects exposed to, actively infected with, or recovered from COVID-19. The samples were drawn from two sources: the first 160 participants of the ongoing ImmuneRACE study, and over 950 subjects contributed by 6 global collaborators. Where HLA class I and class II types were available, the types were taken from metadata supplied by the sample provider, not from assay-based typing. Sample metadata almost always included a de-identified subject ID, COVID-19 status, age in years and sex. The prospective study material was composed of cDNA or gDNA derived from T cells, B-cell-depleted T cells, or PBMCs. Overall results and qualifications from the work: How much clinical and demographic metadata was included differed by source and by participant, and the metadata was provided uncurated.

Collaborating institutions collected whole blood in K2EDTA tubes following their own protocols. For TCRbeta analysis, collaborators shipped samples in one of three forms: frozen whole blood, isolated PBMCs, or DNA extracted from either of those sample types. Its CDR3 holds 13 amino acids, cysteine through phenylalanine. Only the CDR3 part of the read is kept: 39 bases, read in frame from the first base. V is clipped by 3 bases and J by 6 bases, and the sequence between their germline boundaries is 10 bases long. Looking up the germline V gene yields CDR1 SGDLS and CDR2 YYNGEE. This clone came up once. Its antigen target is currently unknown. No much larger clonotype is one base removed from it; base qualities were not supplied. TCRbeta CDR3 regions were amplified from genomic DNA using the immunoSEQ Assay, a bias-controlled multiplex PCR. On the study's bioinformatics: The number of nucleated cells in each sample was estimated by amplification of reference gene primers within the assay. Sequence reads were collapsed and filtered to measure the absolute abundance of every unique TCRbeta CDR3 rearrangement. Productive Simpson clonality was computed per sample as the square root of Simpson's diversity index over productive rearrangements. This is the immuneACCESS table as TCRdb keeps it, with only in-frame sequences that have V and J called. A part of the clones is gone; compared with another copy, unresolved V genes explain less than half, and the rest is unexplained. D and trimming were read from the DNA, whereas the V and J calls and clone size are those reported in that table. The sample profile shows tens of thousands of clones; 70% to 90% of them were found once. In total, the top ten clones hold under 6% of the sample.

The receptor's source is a man over 45 with active COVID-19. Sequenced material: peripheral blood. The sequence joins TRBV9 to TRBJ2-1; a tentative D call is TRBD2 (5 bases match). The CDR3 in this case is CASSEDWLNEQFF. The base sequence is TGTGCCAGCAGCGAGGACTGGCTCAATGAGCAGTTCTTC.